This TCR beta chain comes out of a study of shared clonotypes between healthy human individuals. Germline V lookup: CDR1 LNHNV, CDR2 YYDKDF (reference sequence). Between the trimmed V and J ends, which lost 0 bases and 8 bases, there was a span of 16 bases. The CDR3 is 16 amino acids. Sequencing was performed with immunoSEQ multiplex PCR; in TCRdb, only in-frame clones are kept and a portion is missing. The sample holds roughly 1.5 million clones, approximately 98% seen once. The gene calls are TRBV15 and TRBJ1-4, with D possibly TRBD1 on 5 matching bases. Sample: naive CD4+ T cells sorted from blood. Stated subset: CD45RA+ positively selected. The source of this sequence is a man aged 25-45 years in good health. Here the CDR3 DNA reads TGTGCCACCAGCAGAGATTCCGGGCAGGGCGGCGAAAAACTGTTTTTT. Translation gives CATSRDSGQGGEKLFF.